These 5 T cell receptor beta chains came from one sample sequenced in a study of cytomegalovirus exposure and HLA in healthy donors. The PCR had 60 Vbeta and 13 Jbeta primers. Assay used: immunoSEQ multiplex PCR; TCRdb lists only in-frame clones, some missing. The sample lists more than 95,000 clones; about four fifths were seen once. Sequenced input: PBMCs. Every receptor here comes from a woman in her forties in good health and CMV-seropositive.

The chain links TRBV5-1 to TRBJ2-7; D remains unclear. Between the trimmed V and J ends, which lost 2 bases and 2 bases, there was a span of 14 bases. The germline gives CDR1 SGHRS, CDR2 YFSETQ. This CDR3 contains 15 residues. CDR3 nucleotides: TGCGCCAGCAGCTTTCTAGACTCAATCACCTACGAGCAGTACTTC. Translating gives CASSFLDSITYEQYF.

The rearrangement links TRBV5-5 to TRBJ1-5, with 7 bases aligning to TRBD1. CDR3 length: 17 residues. Trimming at V came to 0 bases and at J to 0 bases, leaving 6 bases not matched to a gene. CDR1 and CDR2 from the germline V gene are SGHKS and YYEKEE (reference sequence). The CDR3 sequence is CASSLGAGGYSNQPQHF. The CDR3, as DNA: TGTGCCAGCAGCTTGGGGGCAGGGGGTTATAGCAATCAGCCCCAGCATTTT.

The chain is built from TRBV7-2 and TRBJ2-5, with TRBD1 matching 8 bases. CDR1 and CDR2 (germline): SGHTA, FQGNSA. There are 15 residues in the CDR3. After removal of 4 bases from V and 2 bases from J, the junction contained 6 bases not matched to a gene. The CDR3 DNA follows: TGTGCCAGCAGCTCCCTGCGGGACAGGCAAGAGACCCAGTACTTC. This codes for CASSSLRDRQETQYF.

The genes are TRBV5-1 and TRBJ2-1; possibly TRBD2 for D (5 bases). The CDR3 is 16 residues long. Germline CDR1 and CDR2: SGHRS and YFSETQ. Trimming took 7 bases from V and 3 from J, leaving 20 bases between them. DNA of the CDR3: TGCGCCAGCCCGGATGACCGGAGGTTCTACTACAATGAGCAGTTCTTC. This gives the protein CASPDDRRFYYNEQFF.

The chain has TRBV6-1 and TRBJ2-2, with 9 bases that match TRBD1. This CDR3 is built from 15 residues. Losses at the gene ends were 6 bases for V and 5 bases for J; bases not matched to a gene: 7. Germline V lookup: CDR1 MNHNS, CDR2 SASEGT. The CDR3 DNA sequence: TGTGCCAGCAGCCCTACCGGGACAGGGACCGGGGAGCTGTTTTTT. The encoded protein is CASSPTGTGTGELFF.